The 27 T cell receptor beta chains below were found in one sample sequenced in a study of Graves' ophthalmopathy and Graves' hyperthyroidism. RNA served as the template for amplifying TCR beta CDR3 regions. RT-PCR in the first round used HTBI primers; a second-round multiplex PCR followed. Using its own MiXCR run on the multiplex PCR reads, TCRdb lists one record per CDR3 protein. The sample has 600,000 to 950,000 distinct CDR3 sequences, roughly 41% seen once. The sequenced sample consisted of peripheral blood. These receptors originate from an adult man with Graves' ophthalmopathy.

A word on this clonotype: A read error is possible here, since a much larger clone lies one base away. The rearrangement uses TRBV29-1 and TRBJ1-6; D possibly corresponds to TRBD1 (5 bases). This CDR3 comprises 14 residues. The V and J ends lost 4 bases and 10 bases respectively, with 17 bases between them. The germline gives CDR1 SQVTM, CDR2 ANQGSEA. The CDR3 sequence: CSVAISGSSSPLHF. CDR3 nucleotide sequence: TGCAGCGTTGCGATTTCAGGGTCCTCCTCACCCCTCCACTTT.

V usage is TRBV20-1 and J usage is TRBJ2-5, with 7 bases lining up with TRBD2. Germline CDR1 DFQATT, CDR2 SNEGSKA (reference sequence). The CDR3 has 15 amino acids. Trimming took 0 bases from V and 1 from J; bases not matched to a gene: 5. CDR3 in amino acids: CSARDAGDVQETQYF. The CDR3 DNA reads TGCAGTGCTAGAGATGCGGGAGACGTCCAAGAGACCCAGTACTTC.

The chain uses TRBV25-1 and TRBJ2-5; 8 bases are shared with TRBD1. The V gene end was trimmed by 7 bases and the J gene end by 1 base; junction bases not matched to a gene: 5. CDR3 length: 14 amino acids. The germline gives CDR1 MGHDK, CDR2 SYGVNS. The DNA of the CDR3 is TGTGCCAGCACCCACGGGACAGGCCAAGAGACCCAGTACTTC. Translation: CASTHGTGQETQYF. Looking up the rest from reference TRBV25-1 and TRBJ2-5 gives the full variable domain: EADIYQTPRYLVIGTGKKITLECSQTMGHDKMYWYQQDPGMELHLIHYSYGVNSTEKGDLSSESTVSRIRTEHFPLTLESARPSHTSQYLCASTHGTGQETQYFGPGTRLLVL.

The rearrangement joins TRBV5-5 to TRBJ2-5; either TRBD1 or TRBD2 may supply D (5 bases each). V lost 0 bases and J lost 2, with 14 bases in between. The CDR3 is made up of 16 amino acids. Germline CDR1 SGHKS, CDR2 YYEKEE (reference sequence). Here the CDR3 reads CASSLVAWDGQETQYF. For the CDR3, the DNA is TGTGCCAGCAGCTTGGTAGCATGGGACGGGCAAGAGACCCAGTACTTC.

This chain joins TRBV20-1 and TRBJ2-2; D is perhaps TRBD1 or TRBD2 (5 bases each). CDR3 length: 14 amino acids. Trimming shortened V by 3 bases and J by 2 bases, and 10 bases separated the two germline ends. Germline V gene lookup returns CDR1 DFQATT and CDR2 SNEGSKA (reference sequence). In nucleotides, the CDR3 is TGCAGTGCTAGGGGGACCCGTAACACCGGGGAGCTGTTTTTT. It is translated as CSARGTRNTGELFF.

Only a few counts were recorded for this clonotype. This chain connects TRBV7-6 to TRBJ1-5; 10 bases agree with TRBD1. The CDR3 consists of 16 residues. Germline loops: CDR1 SGHVS, CDR2 FNYEAQ. V lost 2 bases and J lost 5; bases outside the gene matches: 6. In nucleotides, the CDR3 is TGTGCCAGCAGCTTATCTACAGGGACAGGGGATCAGCCCCAGCATTTT. This codes for CASSLSTGTGDQPQHF.

The chain joins TRBV4-2 to TRBJ2-7; 11 nucleotides agree with TRBD1. From germline, CDR1 is LGHNA and CDR2 YNFKEQ. The CDR3 extends over 16 amino acids. Trimming took 4 bases from V and 2 from J; bases not matched to a gene: 7. In DNA form, the CDR3 reads TGTGCCAGCAGCCCGTCTCAGGGACAGGGGGCCTACGAGCAGTACTTC. Amino acids: CASSPSQGQGAYEQYF.

The V gene is TRBV25-1, the J gene TRBJ2-2; no reliable D call. The germline CDR1 and CDR2 sequences are MGHDK and SYGVNS. Trimming removed 6 bases at V and 1 base at J, with 9 bases between. CDR3 length: 14 residues. The CDR3: CASSEGMNTGELFF. Here the CDR3 DNA reads TGTGCCAGCAGCGAAGGAATGAACACCGGGGAGCTGTTTTTT.

This clonotype was seen at least ten times. A read error may account for a junction end that differs from germline. CDR3 sequence: CASSYSGLGSNQPQHF. The CDR3 DNA reads as TGTGCCAGCAGTTACTCGGGACTTGGCAGCAATCAGCCCCAGCATTTT. This chain connects TRBV24-1 to TRBJ1-5, with a possible D match to TRBD1 (5 bases). This CDR3 is built from 16 residues. Germline V CDR1 and CDR2: KGHDR, SFDVKD.

This clonotype was counted a few times. This chain uses TRBV20-1 with TRBJ2-7; 8 bases fit TRBD2. This CDR3 region has 14 residues. Germline assignment: CDR1 DFQATT and CDR2 SNEGSKA (reference sequence). Unmatched junction bases numbered 7, after V lost 4 bases and J lost 2 bases. For the CDR3, the DNA is TGCAGTGCTACCCACCTAGCGGGCACCTACGAGCAGTACTTC. Residues: CSATHLAGTYEQYF.

Comment on this clonotype: A much more abundant neighbour one base away suggests this may be a read error. The CDR3 nucleotides read TGTGCCAGCAGGACAGGGGGCTTCTACGAGCAGTACTTC. Translated, it gives CASRTGGFYEQYF. J is TRBJ2-7 and V is TRBV25-1, with 10 bases aligning to TRBD1. Germline CDR1 MGHDK, CDR2 SYGVNS. Trimming cost V 6 bases and J 3 bases; bases outside gene matches: 2. This CDR3 spans 13 amino acids.

Turning to this clonotype: A much larger clonotype is one base distant, so this may be a read error. The V and J genes are TRBV24-1 and TRBJ2-7; tentative D call: TRBD1 (6 bases). CDR1 KGHDR and CDR2 SFDVKD come from the germline V gene. The CDR3 has 13 amino acids. In nucleotides, the CDR3 is TGTGCCACCAGTGATTGGAAGGGGGACGAGCAGCACTTC. Its translation is CATSDWKGDEQHF.

This clonotype was counted ten times or more. The rearrangement uses TRBV2 and TRBJ1-6; D unclear. V dropped 3 bases and J dropped 6 bases, with 12 bases sitting between them. Germline CDR1 SNHLY, CDR2 FYNNEI. The CDR3 is made up of 15 amino acids. The CDR3 sequence is CASSEGGWGNSPLHF. Here the CDR3 DNA reads TGTGCCAGCAGTGAGGGAGGGTGGGGTAATTCACCCCTCCACTTT.

This clonotype was counted between two and nine times. V usage is TRBV7-9 and J usage is TRBJ2-7; D perhaps matches TRBD2 (6 bases). The germline V gene has CDR1 SEHNR and CDR2 FQNEAQ (reference sequence). The CDR3 runs to 15 residues. Trimming removed 2 bases at V and 2 bases at J, with 13 bases between. As DNA, the CDR3 is TGTGCCAGCAGCTTATGGAGGGACGGCCCCTACGAGCAGTACTTC. Protein sequence: CASSLWRDGPYEQYF.

The chain uses TRBV7-8 and TRBJ1-6, with 9 bases lining up with TRBD1. The V and J ends lost 5 bases and 7 bases, in that order; junction bases with no gene match: 6. The CDR3 is made up of 15 amino acids. CDR1 and CDR2 from the germline V gene are SGHVS and FQNEAQ. The CDR3 DNA reads TGTGCCAGCAGCCCAGGGGACAGGGTAAATTCACCCCTCCACTTT. This translates into CASSPGDRVNSPLHF.

The V and J genes are TRBV5-1 and TRBJ2-5; a weak D match, TRBD1 (5 bases). Germline values: CDR1 SGHRS, CDR2 YFSETQ. CDR3 size: 15 residues. V was shortened by 4 bases and J by 0 bases, with 13 bases between the two germline ends. DNA of the CDR3: TGCGCCAGCAGCCCCCGTGGGGCGTACCAAGAGACCCAGTACTTC. Translated, it gives CASSPRGAYQETQYF.

Points on this clonotype: This may be a read error: a much more frequent sequence differs by one nucleotide. The rearrangement uses TRBV2 and TRBJ1-2, with 7 bases that match TRBD1. Trimming cost V 3 bases and J 4 bases; bases outside gene matches: 5. The CDR3 totals 14 residues. In germline, CDR1 is SNHLY, CDR2 FYNNEI. This chain's CDR3 is CASSDTGQPYGYTF. CDR3 nucleotides: TGTGCCAGCAGTGACACGGGACAGCCCTATGGCTACACCTTC.

At least ten counts were recorded for this clonotype. This chain joins TRBV2 and TRBJ2-6; 10 bases align to TRBD1. Germline CDR1 and CDR2: SNHLY and FYNNEI. This CDR3 is 16 amino acids long. V shed 3 bases and J 2 bases; nucleotides not matched to a gene: 1. This CDR3 is CASSEDRGAGANVLTF. CDR3 DNA sequence: TGTGCCAGCAGTGAGGACAGGGGGGCTGGGGCCAACGTCCTGACTTTC.

This clonotype was detected a few times. The chain combines TRBV5-5 with TRBJ1-1, with D unresolved. This CDR3 is built from 15 residues. The germline V gene has CDR1 SGHKS and CDR2 YYEKEE (reference sequence). Between the trimmed V and J ends, which lost 0 bases and 0 bases, there was a span of 9 bases. The CDR3 loop is CASSLVRAMNTEAFF. CDR3 nucleotides: TGTGCCAGCAGCTTGGTTCGGGCCATGAACACTGAAGCTTTCTTT.

The rearrangement links TRBV29-1 to TRBJ2-7; 9 bases line up with TRBD1. Per the germline V gene, CDR1 is SQVTM and CDR2 is ANQGSEA. The CDR3 runs to 14 residues. Germline trimming cut 6 bases from V and 0 bases from J; bases unmatched to any gene: 6. The CDR3 reads CSVTGGWGSYEQYF. The CDR3 region has the DNA TGCAGCGTGACAGGGGGATGGGGCTCCTACGAGCAGTACTTC.

The chain uses TRBV2 and TRBJ1-6; TRBD1 aligns across 9 bases. The germline gives CDR1 SNHLY, CDR2 FYNNEI. The CDR3 is 18 amino acids. V trimming: 2 bases; J trimming: 8 bases; junction bases outside the gene matches: 13. CDR3 sequence (DNA): TGTGCCAGCAGTGAACCCCCGACGAATCGACAGGGGGATTCACCCCTCCACTTT. Translation gives CASSEPPTNRQGDSPLHF.

In this sample, this clonotype turned up a few times. The rearrangement links TRBV7-3 to TRBJ1-1, with TRBD1 matching 7 bases. V shed 0 bases and J 8 bases; nucleotides not matched to a gene: 0. The CDR3 covers 12 residues. Germline lookup yields CDR1 SGHTA and CDR2 FQGTGA. The CDR3, as DNA: TGTGCCAGCAGCTTAACGGGACAGGAAGCTTTCTTT. It translates to CASSLTGQEAFF. The full variable domain, rest sourced from reference TRBV7-3 and TRBJ1-1, is GAGVSQTPSNKVTEKGKYVELRCDPISGHTALYWYRQSLGQGPEFLIYFQGTGAADDSGLPNDRFFAVRPEGSVSTLKIQRTERGDSAVYLCASSLTGQEAFFGQGTRLTVV.

This clonotype showed up many times. V usage is TRBV7-2 and J usage is TRBJ1-3; D is undetermined. V was pared by 1 base and J by 0 bases, with 10 bases between. Germline CDR1 SGHTA, CDR2 FQGNSA. The CDR3 totals 16 residues. This CDR3 reads CASSLDLGSSGNTIYF. The CDR3 DNA sequence: TGTGCCAGCAGCTTAGATTTGGGGAGCTCTGGAAACACCATATATTTT.

This clonotype appeared many times. The rearrangement links TRBV20-1 to TRBJ1-2; the match to TRBD1 covers 10 bases. Germline V CDR1 and CDR2: DFQATT, SNEGSKA (reference sequence). This CDR3 is built from 12 residues. V lost 5 bases to trimming and J lost 7 bases; unmatched junction nucleotides: 4. The CDR3 loop reads CSAADRGPGYTF. As DNA, the CDR3 is TGCAGTGCTGCCGACAGGGGGCCTGGCTACACCTTC.

CDR3 DNA sequence: TGTGCCATCAAATCGGACAGGGTGAACACTGAAGCTTTCTTT. Residues: CAIKSDRVNTEAFF. V and J are TRBV10-3 and TRBJ1-1; the match to TRBD1 covers 8 bases. V was clipped by 7 bases and J by 0 bases; unmatched bases: 4. The CDR3 length is 14 residues. From germline, CDR1 is ENHRY and CDR2 SYGVKD.

The rearrangement links TRBV10-3 to TRBJ1-4, with TRBD1 identical over 9 bases. Germline CDR1 is ENHRY and CDR2 is SYGVKD. The CDR3 extends over 15 amino acids. Losses at the gene ends were 0 bases for V and 7 bases for J; bases not matched to a gene: 3. The CDR3 is CAISESGQGGEKLFF. The CDR3 DNA follows: TGTGCCATCAGTGAGTCGGGACAGGGAGGTGAAAAACTGTTTTTT.

This clonotype appeared a few times. The rearrangement joins TRBV5-1 to TRBJ2-2, with D possibly TRBD2 on 6 matching bases. The germline V and J ends were trimmed by 0 bases and 4 bases, with 10 bases remaining between them. The CDR3 consists of 15 residues. CDR1 SGHRS and CDR2 YFSETQ come from the germline V gene. The CDR3 coding sequence is TGCGCCAGCAGCTTGGTCGGGAGCAGCACCGGGGAGCTGTTTTTT. This gives the protein CASSLVGSSTGELFF.